What follows are 21 T cell receptor beta chains derived from one specimen sequenced in a study of glioma-infiltrating T cells after dendritic cell vaccination. Only in-frame clones appear in the TCRdb table, and some are missing; sequencing was by immunoSEQ multiplex PCR. The sample shows approximately 90,000 clones, more than 75% of them seen only once. Source: blood, taken before dendritic cell vaccination. The receptors here all came from a human donor with glioblastoma.

In DNA, the CDR3 is TGTGCCAGCACCCCGGGACTAGCGGAGAGGGGGGAGCTGTTTTTT. Amino acids: CASTPGLAERGELFF. This rearrangement joins TRBV5-6 to TRBJ2-2, with TRBD2 identical over 11 bases. Trimming took 6 bases from V and 8 from J; bases not matched to a gene: 9. CDR1 SGHDT and CDR2 YYEEEE come from the germline V gene. The CDR3 runs 15 residues.

The chain employs TRBV12-5 and TRBJ2-1, with 13 nucleotides matching TRBD2. The CDR3 consists of 18 residues. Trimming cost V 5 bases and J 5 bases; bases outside gene matches: 12. In germline, CDR1 is LGHNT, CDR2 FRNRAP. CDR3 residues: CASGPTSGRGPRHNEQFF. DNA of the CDR3: TGTGCTAGTGGTCCCACTAGCGGGAGGGGTCCGAGACACAATGAGCAGTTCTTC.

In this sample, this clone turned up once. The J gene is TRBJ2-7, the V gene TRBV7-2; a possible D gene is TRBD2 (5 bases). Germline CDR1 and CDR2: SGHTA and FQGNSA. The CDR3 is 13 amino acids. V was trimmed by 0 bases and J by 4 bases, leaving 7 bases between them. CDR3: CASSLARAYEQYF. CDR3 sequence (DNA): TGTGCCAGCAGCTTAGCGCGGGCTTACGAGCAGTACTTC. Full variable domain (rest looked up from reference TRBV7-2 and TRBJ2-7): GAGVSQSPSNKVTEKGKDVELRCDPISGHTALYWYRQSLGQGLEFLIYFQGNSAPDKSGLPSDRFSAERTGGSVSTLTIQRTQQEDSAVYLCASSLARAYEQYFGPGTRLTVT.

J is TRBJ1-2 and V is TRBV7-9, with no clear D. Germline CDR1 and CDR2: SEHNR and FQNEAQ (reference sequence). The CDR3 contains 13 residues. Deletions cut 5 bases from V and 7 bases from J, with 14 bases between. CDR3 loop: CASSPSREFGYTF. The CDR3 nucleotides read TGTGCCAGCAGCCCGTCTCGAGAATTTGGCTACACCTTC.

Only one count was recorded for this clone. The V gene is TRBV10-3, the J gene TRBJ1-2, with 8 bases lining up with TRBD1. This CDR3 has 13 residues. J gave up 4 bases and V 4 bases, and 2 bases lay outside the gene matches. Germline V CDR1 and CDR2: ENHRY, SYGVKD. The CDR3, as DNA: TGTGCCATCAGTGCGGACAGGGCCTATGGCTACACCTTC. Amino acids: CAISADRAYGYTF.

This sequence joins TRBV30 and TRBJ2-1, with D tentatively TRBD1 (5 bases). The germline gives CDR1 GTSNPN, CDR2 SVGIG (reference sequence). The CDR3 loop spans 10 amino acids. Trimming left V 3 bases short and J 15 bases short, with 12 bases between. In nucleotides, the CDR3 is TGTGCCTGGAGGACAGCCAAAGTGTTCTTC. Encoded protein: CAWRTAKVFF.

The chain combines TRBV6-5 with TRBJ1-1; TRBD1 is a possible D gene (6 bases). The CDR3 is 12 amino acids. The V end lost 7 bases, the J end lost 10 bases, and 16 bases lay between the germline ends. Germline CDR1 and CDR2: MNHEY and SVGAGI. CDR3 amino acids: CASTTKGGGAFF. The CDR3, as DNA: TGTGCCAGCACCACCAAGGGAGGGGGAGCTTTCTTT.

V usage is TRBV29-1 and J usage is TRBJ2-1; unclear D gene. V lost 3 bases to trimming and J lost 3 bases, with 3 bases between them. Germline V gives CDR1 SQVTM, CDR2 ANQGSEA. This CDR3 comprises 11 residues. Written as DNA, the CDR3 is TGCAGCGTTGACAACTACAATGAGCAGTTCTTC. Translation: CSVDNYNEQFF.

This rearrangement joins TRBV4-2 to TRBJ2-7; D ambiguous. Germline V gene lookup returns CDR1 LGHNA and CDR2 YNFKEQ. CDR3 length: 15 residues. The V end was cut by 1 base, the J end by 5 bases, with 15 bases between. CDR3 sequence: CASSQGSEVSNEQYF. The CDR3 DNA follows: TGTGCCAGCAGCCAAGGGAGCGAGGTTTCCAACGAGCAGTACTTC.

This chain links TRBV12-5 with TRBJ1-2, with D perhaps matching TRBD1 (5 bases). From germline, CDR1 is LGHNT and CDR2 FRNRAP. The CDR3 runs to 16 residues. Trimming shortened V by 1 base and J by 3 bases, and 15 bases separated the two germline ends. The CDR3 region is CASGLGFWGMDYGYTF. In nucleotides, the CDR3 is TGTGCTAGTGGTTTGGGCTTCTGGGGCATGGACTATGGCTACACCTTC.

This chain connects TRBV2 to TRBJ1-2; TRBD1 might be the D (5 bases). CDR1 SNHLY and CDR2 FYNNEI come from the germline V gene. The V end was cut by 3 bases, the J end by 8 bases, with 16 bases between. The CDR3 loop spans 14 amino acids. The CDR3 reads CASSDQGGIKGYTF. The CDR3 DNA reads as TGTGCCAGCAGTGACCAGGGAGGAATCAAGGGCTACACCTTC. Complete variable domain (other parts from reference TRBV2 and TRBJ1-2): EPEVTQTPSHQVTQMGQEVILRCVPISNHLYFYWYRQILGQKVEFLVSFYNNEISEKSEIFDDQFSVERPDGSNFTLKIRSTKLEDSAMYFCASSDQGGIKGYTFGSGTRLTVV.

This clone was seen a handful of times. The chain uses TRBV4-3 and TRBJ2-1; 9 nucleotides agree with TRBD2. Germline-derived CDR1 and CDR2 are LGHNA and YSLEER. V was pared by 3 bases and J by 4 bases, with 4 bases of the junction left unmatched. The CDR3 is 15 amino acids. The CDR3 loop reads CASSHLAGSYNEQFF. The CDR3 nucleotides are TGCGCCAGCAGCCACCTAGCGGGATCGTACAATGAGCAGTTCTTC.

The V gene is TRBV30, the J gene TRBJ2-4; no definite D call. The CDR3 extends over 14 amino acids. The V and J ends lost 1 base and 8 bases respectively, with 15 bases between them. CDR1 and CDR2 from the germline V gene are GTSNPN and SVGIG (reference sequence). CDR3 nucleotide sequence: TGTGCCTGGAGTGGAGGCCGGCTGGTCGACATTCAGTACTTC. This sequence encodes CAWSGGRLVDIQYF.

This clone appeared a few times. V gene TRBV6-5 combines with J gene TRBJ1-1; 11 positions match TRBD1. The CDR3 has 15 amino acids. After removal of 1 base from V and 3 bases from J, the junction contained 1 base not matched to a gene. The germline CDR1 and CDR2 sequences are MNHEY and SVGAGI. CDR3 protein: CASSYWGQGDTEAFF. The CDR3 DNA reads as TGTGCCAGCAGTTACTGGGGACAGGGGGACACTGAAGCTTTCTTT.

This clone was seen only a few times. The chain carries TRBV2 and TRBJ1-5, with D perhaps TRBD1 (5 bases). The germline CDR1 and CDR2 sequences are SNHLY and FYNNEI. CDR3 length equals 14 residues. V was shortened by 1 base and J by 4 bases, with 8 bases between the two germline ends. CDR3 loop: CASSEGGPNQPQHF. The CDR3 nucleotides are TGTGCCAGCAGTGAAGGGGGCCCAAATCAGCCCCAGCATTTT.

The chain combines TRBV9 with TRBJ2-5, with D maybe TRBD1 (6 bases). The V end lost 3 bases, the J end lost 5 bases, and 11 bases lay between the germline ends. Germline-derived CDR1 and CDR2 are SGDLS and YYNGEE. The CDR3 has 13 residues. For the CDR3, the DNA is TGTGCCAGCAGCGGAGTCGACAGGGAGACCCAGTACTTC. It codes for CASSGVDRETQYF.

The J gene is TRBJ2-3, the V gene TRBV10-2; 9 bases map to TRBD2. V gave up 6 bases and J gave up 4 bases; unmatched junction bases: 11. This CDR3 has 16 amino acids. The germline V gene has CDR1 WSHSY and CDR2 SAAADI. This CDR3 reads CASRPLGGGAADTQYF. CDR3 nucleotide sequence: TGCGCCAGCAGACCGCTGGGCGGGGGGGCAGCAGATACGCAGTATTTT.

The chain uses TRBV6-1 and TRBJ1-4; 7 bases match TRBD1. The CDR3 is 17 residues long. The trim removed 2 bases at V and 0 bases at J, leaving 6 bases unmatched. Germline values: CDR1 MNHNS, CDR2 SASEGT. This chain's CDR3 is CASSEWGQLTTNEKLFF. CDR3 bases: TGTGCCAGCAGTGAATGGGGACAGCTTACAACTAATGAAAAACTGTTTTTT.

The genes are TRBV29-1 and TRBJ2-1; 15 nucleotides line up with TRBD2. This CDR3 spans 15 amino acids. CDR1 is SQVTM and CDR2 is ANQGSEA in the germline V gene. J lost 4 bases, V lost 6 bases, and 4 bases had no gene match. The CDR3 spells CSVPGTSGGYNEQFF. The CDR3 DNA reads TGCAGCGTCCCAGGGACTAGCGGGGGGTACAATGAGCAGTTCTTC.

The rearrangement joins TRBV6-4 to TRBJ1-2; D gene uncertain. The V gene lost 3 bases and the J gene lost 7 bases, with 12 bases spanning the gap. Germline V gene lookup returns CDR1 MRHNA and CDR2 SNTAGT. The CDR3 consists of 13 residues. The CDR3 coding sequence is TGTGCCAGCAGTGAGAGGGAAGGGCTTGGCTACACCTTC. Translation gives CASSEREGLGYTF.

The rearrangement uses TRBV10-3 and TRBJ2-7; 9 nucleotides align to TRBD1. There are 15 residues in the CDR3. V dropped 6 bases and J dropped 0; count of bases not matched to a gene: 6. The germline gives CDR1 ENHRY, CDR2 SYGVKD. The CDR3 coding sequence is TGTGCCATCAGGGCGACAGGGGGAACCTCCTACGAGCAGTACTTC. This gives the protein CAIRATGGTSYEQYF.